This T cell receptor beta chain derives from a study of OX40 agonist ivuxolimab in advanced cancers. Assay: immunoSEQ multiplex PCR; the TCRdb copy retains only in-frame clones and omits some. Of 65,000 to 75,000 clones in the sample, 80% to 90% were seen once. This CDR3 comprises 14 residues. Trimming removed 2 bases at V and 10 bases at J, with 16 bases between. Germline loops: CDR1 SGHRS, CDR2 YFSETQ. Study results and caveats: Low clonal expansion, among the lowest seen, marked partial responders at 0.1-3.0 mg/kg. The average count of expanded clones was higher among CD8+ T cells than among CD4+.

Note on this clone: Its antigen remains unknown.

V usage is TRBV5-1 and J usage is TRBJ2-1; maybe TRBD2 (7 bases). The source is an adult with an advanced solid tumor such as melanoma, head and neck, liver or kidney cancer. This specimen consisted of CD4+ or CD8+ T cells sorted from blood, obtained in a trial of the OX40 agonist ivuxolimab. In DNA, the CDR3 is TGCGCCAGCAGCTTAGGCGGGGGCCCGTCGGAGCAGTTCTTC. Its protein product is CASSLGGGPSEQFF. Complete variable domain (other parts from reference TRBV5-1 and TRBJ2-1): KAGVTQTPRYLIKTRGQQVTLSCSPISGHRSVSWYQQTPGQGLQFLFEYFSETQRNKGNFPGRFSGRQFSNSRSEMNVSTLELGDSALYLCASSLGGGPSEQFFGPGTRLTVL.